The 22 T cell receptor beta chains below come from one sample, sequenced in a study of Tregs in tolerant kidney transplant recipients. Using immunoSEQ multiplex PCR, the repertoire was profiled, and TCRdb retains in-frame clones only, with some absent. Of 20,000 to 25,000 clones listed, 81% were seen once; the top ten hold roughly 23%. Recipients received nonmyeloablative bone marrow transplants from related graft donors, with transient mixed chimerism. Sequences were derived from CD8+ T cells from blood (PBMCs), sampled 6 months after the transplant. Receptors were obtained from a human patient who received a combined kidney and bone marrow transplant. Certain T cells may be donor cells from the graft.

This chain links TRBV4-2 with TRBJ2-3; 8 bases fit TRBD2. This CDR3 is 18 amino acids long. In germline, CDR1 is LGHNA, CDR2 YNFKEQ. Losses at the gene ends were 0 bases for V and 3 bases for J; bases not matched to a gene: 11. The CDR3 region has the DNA TGTGCCAGCAGCCAAGAATTGGCCCTCGGGGGGGCGACAGATACGCAGTATTTT. Translation: CASSQELALGGATDTQYF.

The chain employs TRBV7-3 and TRBJ2-1; 8 nucleotides agree with TRBD2. Germline V lookup: CDR1 SGHTA, CDR2 FQGTGA. V shed 5 bases and J 7 bases; nucleotides not matched to a gene: 7. The CDR3 runs 14 residues. CDR3 loop: CASSPGGGWNEQFF. The CDR3 bases are TGTGCCAGCAGCCCCGGGGGGGGCTGGAATGAGCAGTTCTTC.

The chain carries TRBV7-9 and TRBJ1-4; 7 bases agree with TRBD1. This CDR3 is built from 15 residues. Germline CDR1 SEHNR, CDR2 FQNEAQ (reference sequence). V gave up 7 bases and J gave up 4 bases; unmatched junction bases: 9. In DNA form, the CDR3 reads TGTGCCAGCAACCAGGGGGGACGGGGTAATGAAAAACTGTTTTTT. It is translated as CASNQGGRGNEKLFF.

Details on this clone: The germline gene is not matched at one end of the junction; a read error may be the cause. Other DNA sequences in this sample translate to the same CDR3. V and J are TRBV19 and TRBJ1-6; unclear D gene. This CDR3 region has 13 residues. Germline-derived CDR1 and CDR2 are LNHDA and SQIVND (reference sequence). CDR3 bases: TGTGCCAGTAGTGGGCACAATAATTCCCCCCTCCACTTT. Amino acid sequence: CASSGHNNSPLHF. Full variable domain (rest looked up from reference TRBV19 and TRBJ1-6): DGGITQSPKYLFRKEGQNVTLSCEQNLNHDAMYWYRQDPGQGLRLIYYSQIVNDFQKGDIAEGYSVSREKKESFPLTVTSAQKNPTAFYLCASSGHNNSPLHFGNGTRLTVT.

The genes are TRBV7-9 and TRBJ2-1; D possibly corresponds to TRBD2 (5 bases). CDR3 length equals 18 residues. V shed 7 bases and J shed 0 bases, with 22 bases lying between them. Germline loops: CDR1 SEHNR, CDR2 FQNEAQ (reference sequence). CDR3 bases: TGTGCCAGCACGACGATAAACAAGGGCACTAGCTCCTACAATGAGCAGTTCTTC. This codes for CASTTINKGTSSYNEQFF.

This clone has just a few counts. The rearrangement links TRBV15 to TRBJ1-4; TRBD1 might be the D (5 bases). The CDR3 is 14 residues long. V was trimmed by 3 bases and J by 5 bases, leaving 10 bases between them. Germline V gives CDR1 LNHNV, CDR2 YYDKDF (reference sequence). The CDR3 reads CATSRGRENEKLFF. The DNA for the CDR3 is TGTGCCACCAGCAGGGGCAGGGAAAATGAAAAACTGTTTTTT.

This chain joins TRBV4-3 and TRBJ2-2; a weak D match, TRBD2 (7 bases). The CDR3 is made up of 16 amino acids. Germline V gene lookup returns CDR1 LGHNA and CDR2 YSLEER. V dropped 0 bases and J dropped 5 bases, with 13 bases sitting between them. In nucleotides, the CDR3 is TGCGCCAGCAGCCAAGATCGGGGGGCGGGGACCGGGGAGCTGTTTTTT. Translating it yields CASSQDRGAGTGELFF.

This clone appeared a few times. The V and J genes are TRBV5-6 and TRBJ2-7, with 8 bases aligning to TRBD2. The V and J ends lost 0 bases and 3 bases, in that order; junction bases with no gene match: 8. The CDR3 covers 16 residues. The germline V gene has CDR1 SGHDT and CDR2 YYEEEE. The CDR3 sequence: CASSLGASGGYYEQYF. CDR3 nucleotide sequence: TGTGCCAGCAGCTTGGGGGCGAGCGGGGGATACTACGAGCAGTACTTC.

For this clone: Compared with germline, one end of the junction differs, possibly owing to a read error. This sample includes further DNA sequences coding for the same CDR3. The V gene is TRBV9, the J gene TRBJ1-6; D might be TRBD1 (5 bases). The germline CDR1 and CDR2 sequences are SGDLS and YYNGEE. The CDR3 totals 16 residues. CDR3 DNA: TGTGCCAGCAGCGCTGGACAAAGCTCCTATAATTCCCCCCTCCACTTT. Encoded protein: CASSAGQSSYNSPLHF. Based on the CDR3 plus reference TRBV9 and TRBJ1-6, the full variable domain is DSGVTQTPKHLITATGQRVTLRCSPRSGDLSVYWYQQSLDQGLQFLIQYYNGEERAKGNILERFSAQQFPDLHSELNLSSLELGDSALYFCASSAGQSSYNSPLHFGNGTRLTVT.

This chain uses TRBV7-9 with TRBJ2-3; D possibly corresponds to TRBD2 (6 bases). Trimming took 5 bases from V and 6 from J, leaving 12 bases between them. The CDR3 loop spans 13 amino acids. CDR1 is SEHNR, CDR2 FQNEAQ, per germline (reference sequence). The CDR3 region has the DNA TGTGCCAGCAGCCTGGCAGGGAGGGATACGCAGTATTTT. Protein: CASSLAGRDTQYF.

This clone has just a few counts. The rearrangement joins TRBV19 to TRBJ2-2; 10 positions agree with TRBD2. Germline CDR1 is LNHDA and CDR2 is SQIVND (reference sequence). J was trimmed by 5 bases and V by 4 bases; bases with no gene match: 13. The CDR3 extends over 18 amino acids. CDR3 DNA sequence: TGTGCCAGTAGTAGCCGCCCGGCTAGCGGGAGTAGGACCGGGGAGCTGTTTTTT. Its translation: CASSSRPASGSRTGELFF.

The chain employs TRBV18 and TRBJ2-7; 11 bases fit TRBD2. The CDR3 has 16 amino acids. Trimming took 4 bases from V and 5 from J; bases not matched to a gene: 10. From germline, CDR1 is KGHSH and CDR2 LQKENI. CDR3 sequence: CASSQPTSGRRHEQYF. Here the CDR3 DNA reads TGTGCCAGCTCACAGCCCACTAGCGGGAGAAGACACGAGCAGTACTTC.

CDR3 in amino acids: CASSVVPGQLAGAFF. DNA for the CDR3: TGTGCCAGCAGCGTAGTCCCGGGACAGCTCGCCGGGGCTTTCTTT. This chain connects TRBV9 to TRBJ1-1; TRBD1 aligns across 7 bases. The germline gives CDR1 SGDLS, CDR2 YYNGEE. The CDR3 runs 15 residues. V shed 0 bases, J shed 11 bases, and the junction held 13 bases outside the gene matches.

The rearrangement uses TRBV4-2 and TRBJ2-1, with a weak D call TRBD2 (6 bases). The CDR3 is 15 amino acids. Germline V gives CDR1 LGHNA, CDR2 YNFKEQ. The V end was cut by 0 bases, the J end by 6 bases, with 12 bases between. CDR3 nucleotides: TGTGCCAGCAGCCAAGACCCGGGAGCAGGCAATGAGCAGTTCTTC. Translation: CASSQDPGAGNEQFF.

Concerning this clone itself: A read error may explain this, as a much larger clone is one base away. The chain has TRBV4-2 and TRBJ2-7; D may be TRBD1 (5 bases). CDR3 length: 17 amino acids. Germline V gene lookup returns CDR1 LGHNA and CDR2 YNFKEQ. V was cut by 2 bases and J by 2 bases, with 19 bases left in between. The CDR3: CASSQMGLLDRTYEQYF. CDR3 in DNA: TGTGCCAGCAGCCAAATGGGTCTGTTAGACAGAACCTACGAGCAGTACTTC.

This rearrangement joins TRBV7-1 to TRBJ1-2, with TRBD1 identical over 8 bases. TRBV7-1 is an open reading frame whose function is uncertain. The CDR3 covers 15 residues. J lost 2 bases, V lost 4 bases, and 6 bases had no gene match. This CDR3 is CASSLDQGANYGYTF. The CDR3 DNA reads TGTGCCAGCAGCTTAGATCAGGGGGCGAACTATGGCTACACCTTC.

This chain joins TRBV12-5 and TRBJ1-1; D remains unclear. The germline V gene encodes CDR1 LGHNT and CDR2 FRNRAP. V lost 3 bases, J lost 2 bases, and 7 bases lay in between. The CDR3 has 13 amino acids. The CDR3: CASGLITNTEAFF. DNA for the CDR3: TGTGCTAGTGGTTTAATAACTAACACTGAAGCTTTCTTT.

The chain recombines TRBV10-3 with TRBJ1-1; D is uncertain. The CDR3 sequence is 14 residues long. V lost 2 bases and J lost 3, with 10 bases in between. CDR1 is ENHRY and CDR2 is SYGVKD in the germline V gene. CDR3 loop: CAISEPEYDTEAFF. For the CDR3, the DNA is TGTGCCATCAGTGAGCCAGAATATGACACTGAAGCTTTCTTT.

The rearrangement uses TRBV5-1 and TRBJ2-1, with D unresolved. The CDR3 runs to 13 residues. The germline V gene has CDR1 SGHRS and CDR2 YFSETQ. The V end was cut by 4 bases, the J end by 7 bases, with 12 bases between. CDR3 nucleotides: TGCGCCAGCAGCCCTGTCGGGTTGAATGAGCAGTTCTTC. Residues: CASSPVGLNEQFF.

There are a few counts of this clone. One end of the junction fails to match germline, which may point to a read error. Other DNA sequences of this sample code for an identical CDR3. The chain carries TRBV4-2 and TRBJ1-6; TRBD1 agrees at 8 bases. The germline V gene encodes CDR1 LGHNA and CDR2 YNFKEQ. The CDR3 extends over 18 amino acids. CDR3 sequence reads: CASSRTGRSSSYNSPLHF. The CDR3 DNA sequence: TGTGCCAGCAGCCGGACAGGGAGGTCAAGCTCCTATAATTCCCCCCTCCACTTT.

V and J are TRBV15 and TRBJ1-1; D is perhaps TRBD1 (5 bases). The CDR3 contains 14 residues. V lost 5 bases, J lost 6 bases, and 16 bases lay in between. CDR1 is LNHNV, CDR2 YYDKDF, per germline (reference sequence). The CDR3 DNA reads as TGTGCCACCAGCGCCTTCGGGGGGGTATCTGAAGCTTTCTTT. Amino acids: CATSAFGGVSEAFF. Full variable domain (remainder filled in from reference TRBV15 and TRBJ1-1): DAMVIQNPRYQVTQFGKPVTLSCSQTLNHNVMYWYQQKSSQAPKLLFHYYDKDFNNEADTPDNFQSRRPNTSFCFLDIRSPGLGDTAMYLCATSAFGGVSEAFFGQGTRLTVV.

The chain has TRBV19 and TRBJ2-1, with 7 bases that match TRBD2. The V gene's germline CDR1 is LNHDA and CDR2 SQIVND (reference sequence). V trimming: 8 bases; J trimming: 0 bases; junction bases outside the gene matches: 25. This CDR3 is 21 amino acids long. The CDR3 here is CASLQDLRGGSTFYSYNEQFF. Here the CDR3 DNA reads TGTGCCAGTCTACAGGACTTAAGGGGCGGGAGTACCTTTTACTCCTACAATGAGCAGTTCTTC.